These 10 T cell receptor beta chains originate from one sample sequenced in a study of glioma-infiltrating T cells. The iRepertoire nested amplicon-rescue multiplex PCR amplified TCR alpha and beta CDR3s from RNA. MiXCR was run by TCRdb on the multiplex PCR reads, yielding one entry per CDR3 protein. Of some 99,000 distinct CDR3 sequences listed, about 25% are singletons. The sample consisted of glioma tissue, nonneoplastic brain tissue, or PBMCs (not recorded which). All receptors come from a human donor with low-grade glioma or glioblastoma, undergoing nonglioma brain surgery, or in good health (not recorded which).

This clonotype was seen at least ten times. The chain has TRBV3-1 and TRBJ2-3, with D maybe TRBD2 (5 bases). From germline, CDR1 is LGHDT and CDR2 YNNKEL (reference sequence). V dropped 4 bases and J dropped 0 bases, with 14 bases sitting between them. The CDR3 has 16 amino acids. CDR3 loop: CASSPFTRGSTDTQYF. CDR3 DNA: TGTGCCAGCAGCCCCTTCACCCGGGGTAGCACAGATACGCAGTATTTT.

J is TRBJ2-2 and V is TRBV19; TRBD2 matches at 12 bases. This CDR3 comprises 16 residues. V lost 7 bases, J lost 5 bases, and 8 bases stayed unmatched. Per germline, CDR1 LNHDA and CDR2 SQIVND (reference sequence). DNA for the CDR3: TGTGCCAGTACCCCACTAGCGGGGGGACGGACCGGGGAGCTGTTTTTT. Amino acids: CASTPLAGGRTGELFF.

This clonotype was recorded many times. This rearrangement joins TRBV28 to TRBJ1-5; 8 nucleotides line up with TRBD1. Germline assignment: CDR1 MDHEN and CDR2 SYDVKM. The J segment lost 2 bases and the V segment lost 5 bases, leaving 8 bases of the junction unmatched. The CDR3 totals 16 residues. This CDR3 reads CASSPAGGAGNQPQHF. Written as DNA, the CDR3 is TGTGCCAGCAGTCCGGCAGGGGGCGCGGGCAATCAGCCCCAGCATTTT.

This clonotype occurred many times. The gene calls are TRBV4-3 and TRBJ2-2; D may match TRBD1 or TRBD2 (5 bases each). This CDR3 is built from 16 residues. V gave up 0 bases and J gave up 3 bases, with 11 bases separating them. The germline V gene has CDR1 LGHNA and CDR2 YSLEER. The CDR3 nucleotides are TGCGCCAGCAGCCAAGAACGGGGCGGGTACACCGGGGAGCTGTTTTTT. The encoded protein is CASSQERGGYTGELFF.

This clonotype was seen at least ten times. The chain has TRBV24-1 and TRBJ2-3; D may correspond to TRBD1 or TRBD2 (5 bases each). The germline V and J ends were trimmed by 0 bases and 0 bases, with 9 bases remaining between them. This CDR3 has 16 residues. Germline V gene sequence: CDR1 KGHDR, CDR2 SFDVKD. The CDR3 loop is CATSDLRGASTDTQYF. The CDR3 nucleotides read TGTGCCACCAGTGATTTGAGGGGAGCTAGCACAGATACGCAGTATTTT.

This clonotype occurred many times. The chain combines TRBV4-3 with TRBJ2-1; D might be TRBD1 (7 bases). Between the trimmed V and J ends, which lost 4 bases and 8 bases, there was a span of 18 bases. The CDR3 has 15 residues. Germline V gives CDR1 LGHNA, CDR2 YSLEER. This CDR3 is CASSPRDTGEDEQFF. The DNA of the CDR3 is TGCGCCAGCAGCCCCCGGGACACAGGGGAGGATGAGCAGTTCTTC.

The chain employs TRBV19 and TRBJ1-1; 7 bases are shared with TRBD1. V was clipped by 4 bases and J by 3 bases; unmatched bases: 8. CDR1 is LNHDA and CDR2 is SQIVND in the germline V gene (reference sequence). There are 15 residues in the CDR3. The CDR3 nucleotides are TGTGCCAGTAGTAACCGACAGGGTGGCTACACTGAAGCTTTCTTT. Its translation is CASSNRQGGYTEAFF.

Details on this clonotype: The CDR3 does not close with the conserved phenylalanine or tryptophan, likely indicating a read error. The chain links TRBV6-2 or TRBV6-3 to TRBJ1-5; no clear D gene. Germline values: CDR1 MNHEY, CDR2 SVGEGT. Trimming took 6 bases from V and 12 from J, leaving 15 bases between them. The CDR3 loop spans 12 amino acids. CDR3 amino acids: CASRATQELQHC. DNA for the CDR3: TGTGCCAGCAGGGCCACTCAGGAGCTCCAGCATTGT.

The chain has TRBV5-1 and TRBJ2-1; TRBD2 aligns across 8 bases. Per germline, CDR1 SGHRS and CDR2 YFSETQ. CDR3 length equals 16 residues. The J segment lost 2 bases and the V segment lost 2 bases, leaving 6 bases of the junction unmatched. The CDR3 nucleotides are TGCGCCAGCAGCTTAGGAGCGGGAGTAACCTACAATGAGCAGTTCTTC. It codes for CASSLGAGVTYNEQFF.

About this clonotype itself: A much larger clone differs by one base, so this may be a read error. This chain links TRBV7-2 with TRBJ2-1, with TRBD2 identical over 11 bases. Trimming took 1 base from V and 8 from J; bases not matched to a gene: 7. Looked up from germline, CDR1 is SGHTA and CDR2 is FQGNSA. The CDR3 is made up of 16 amino acids. The CDR3 nucleotides are TGTGCCAGCAGCTTAGAGAGTTCTAGCGGGGGGCATGAGCAGTTCTTC. Its protein is CASSLESSSGGHEQFF.